A single TCR beta chain is shown here with its context. Its antigen is as yet unknown. Sequenced by immunoSEQ multiplex PCR; TCRdb stores in-frame clones only, minus some. The table lists about 65,000 clones, roughly nine tenths of them singletons, with about 1% in the top ten. This record belongs to a study of OX40 agonist ivuxolimab in advanced cancers. Broader study findings: With doses of 0.1 to 3.0 mg/kg, CD4+ and CD8+ blood T cells had undergone clonal expansion by week 6. Patients who responded partially at 0.1-3.0 mg/kg showed clonal expansion ranking among the lowest.

The CDR3 is 14 amino acids. Germline values: CDR1 SGHRS, CDR2 YFSETQ. J gave up 8 bases and V 2 bases, and 4 bases lay outside the gene matches. The chain links TRBV5-1 to TRBJ1-6, with 7 positions matching TRBD1. This sequence was found in an adult with an advanced solid tumor such as melanoma, head and neck, liver or kidney cancer. The material was CD4+ or CD8+ T cells sorted from blood, obtained in a trial of the OX40 agonist ivuxolimab. The CDR3 here is CASSLRQGDSPLHF. DNA for the CDR3: TGCGCCAGCAGCTTACGACAGGGCGATTCACCCCTCCACTTT.